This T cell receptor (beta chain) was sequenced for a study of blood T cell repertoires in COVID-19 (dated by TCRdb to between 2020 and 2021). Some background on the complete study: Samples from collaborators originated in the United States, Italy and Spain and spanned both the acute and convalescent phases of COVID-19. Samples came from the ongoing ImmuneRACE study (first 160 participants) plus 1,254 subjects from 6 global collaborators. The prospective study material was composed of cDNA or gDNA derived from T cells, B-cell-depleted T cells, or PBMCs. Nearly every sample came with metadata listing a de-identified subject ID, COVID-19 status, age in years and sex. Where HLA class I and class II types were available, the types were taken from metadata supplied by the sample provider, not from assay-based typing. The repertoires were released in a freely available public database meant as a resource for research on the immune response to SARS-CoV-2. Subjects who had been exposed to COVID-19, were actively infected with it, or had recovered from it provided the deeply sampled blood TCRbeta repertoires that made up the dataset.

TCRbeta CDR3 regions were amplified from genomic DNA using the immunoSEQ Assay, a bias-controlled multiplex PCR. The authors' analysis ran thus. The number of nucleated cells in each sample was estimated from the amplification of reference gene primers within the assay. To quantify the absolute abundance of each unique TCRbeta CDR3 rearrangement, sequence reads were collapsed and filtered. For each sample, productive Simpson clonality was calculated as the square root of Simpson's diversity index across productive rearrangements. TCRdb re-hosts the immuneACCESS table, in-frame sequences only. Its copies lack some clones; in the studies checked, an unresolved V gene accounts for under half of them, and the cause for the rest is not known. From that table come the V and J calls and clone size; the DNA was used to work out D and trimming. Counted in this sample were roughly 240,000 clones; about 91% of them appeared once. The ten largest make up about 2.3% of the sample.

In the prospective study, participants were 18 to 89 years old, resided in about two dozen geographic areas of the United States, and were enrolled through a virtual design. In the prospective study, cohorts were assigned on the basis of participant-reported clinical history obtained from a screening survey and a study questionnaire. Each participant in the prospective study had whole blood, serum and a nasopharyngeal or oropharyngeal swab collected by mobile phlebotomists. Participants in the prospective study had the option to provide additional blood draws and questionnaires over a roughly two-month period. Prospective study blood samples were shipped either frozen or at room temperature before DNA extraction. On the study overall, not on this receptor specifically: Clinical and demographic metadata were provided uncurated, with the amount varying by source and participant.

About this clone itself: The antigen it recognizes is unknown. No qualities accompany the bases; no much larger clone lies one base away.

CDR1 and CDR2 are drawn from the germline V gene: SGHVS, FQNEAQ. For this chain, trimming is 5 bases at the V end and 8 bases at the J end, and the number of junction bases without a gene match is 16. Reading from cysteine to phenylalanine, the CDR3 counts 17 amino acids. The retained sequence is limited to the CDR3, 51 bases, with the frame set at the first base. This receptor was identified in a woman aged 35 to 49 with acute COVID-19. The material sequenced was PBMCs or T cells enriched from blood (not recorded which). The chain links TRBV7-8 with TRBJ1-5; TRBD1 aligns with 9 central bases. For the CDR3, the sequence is CASSTRQGGGFVEPQHF. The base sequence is TGTGCCAGCAGCACCCGACAGGGGGGCGGCTTCGTTGAGCCCCAGCATTTT.